These 28 T cell receptor beta chains originate from one sample sequenced in a study of blood T cell repertoires in COVID-19. Sequenced by immunoSEQ multiplex PCR; TCRdb stores in-frame clones only, minus some. This table holds tens of thousands of clones, 82% found once. Sequencing was performed on peripheral blood. The receptors come from a woman of 80 years or more with acute or convalescent COVID-19.

A remark on this clone: The same CDR3 is also encoded by other DNA sequences in this sample. The CDR3 DNA is TGTGCCAGCAGCCTACAGGGAAACACTGAAGCTTTCTTT. This codes for CASSLQGNTEAFF. The chain is built from TRBV12-3 or TRBV12-4 and TRBJ1-1, with TRBD1 as a possible D gene (6 bases). There are 13 residues in the CDR3. V lost 6 bases, J lost 2 bases, and 10 bases lay in between.

The chain employs TRBV5-4 and TRBJ2-1, with 7 positions matching TRBD1. The J segment lost 9 bases and the V segment lost 2 bases, leaving 11 bases of the junction unmatched. CDR3 length equals 15 residues. Germline V gives CDR1 SGHNT, CDR2 YYREEE (reference sequence). The CDR3 DNA follows: TGTGCCAGCAGCTTTAGCTCTCAGGGGGACCTTGAGCAGTTCTTC. Encoded protein: CASSFSSQGDLEQFF.

The chain has TRBV5-1 and TRBJ2-3; the D gene is possibly TRBD2 (5 bases). V was shortened by 7 bases and J by 0 bases, with 15 bases between the two germline ends. CDR1 SGHRS and CDR2 YFSETQ come from the germline V gene. The CDR3 loop spans 15 amino acids. The CDR3 nucleotides are TGCGCCAGCCGGAGGACGGTCCTTAGCACAGATACGCAGTATTTT. Protein: CASRRTVLSTDTQYF.

This rearrangement joins TRBV19 to TRBJ1-6, with D maybe TRBD1 (6 bases). This CDR3 spans 18 amino acids. The germline CDR1 and CDR2 sequences are LNHDA and SQIVND (reference sequence). Trimming took 0 bases from V and 6 from J, leaving 18 bases between them. The CDR3 spells CASSIDLLPGHRNSPLHF. The CDR3 bases are TGTGCCAGTAGTATAGATTTACTGCCGGGACACCGTAATTCACCCCTCCACTTT.

This chain links TRBV6-1 with TRBJ2-1; D unclear. Trimming pared 3 bases from V and 7 bases from J, leaving 7 bases between. The CDR3 sequence is 12 residues long. Per germline, CDR1 MNHNS and CDR2 SASEGT. CDR3 amino acids: CASSDWRNEQFF. CDR3 nucleotide sequence: TGTGCCAGCAGTGATTGGCGGAATGAGCAGTTCTTC.

The rearrangement uses TRBV4-1 and TRBJ2-7, with 7 nucleotides matching TRBD1. Germline V gives CDR1 MGHRA, CDR2 YSYEKL. The CDR3 sequence is 15 residues long. Trimming took 4 bases from V and 1 from J; bases not matched to a gene: 7. In DNA, the CDR3 is TGCGCCAGCAGCCGTCTATCGGGACAGTCCTACGAGCAGTACTTC. Amino acid sequence: CASSRLSGQSYEQYF.

As to this clone: Distinct nucleotide sequences in the sample also encode this CDR3. The J gene is TRBJ1-5, the V gene TRBV5-4, with 8 bases lining up with TRBD1. Germline trimming cut 4 bases from V and 6 bases from J; bases unmatched to any gene: 9. From germline, CDR1 is SGHNT and CDR2 YYREEE (reference sequence). The CDR3 consists of 15 residues. The CDR3 protein is CASSLDREVGQPQHF. The CDR3 DNA sequence: TGTGCCAGCAGCCTGGACAGGGAAGTGGGTCAGCCCCAGCATTTT.

The J gene is TRBJ2-5, the V gene TRBV29-1, with a weak D call TRBD1 (6 bases). This CDR3 contains 14 residues. V was cut by 2 bases and J by 7 bases, with 17 bases left in between. CDR1 is SQVTM and CDR2 is ANQGSEA in the germline V gene. The CDR3 protein is CSVESAGVVGTQYF. The CDR3 nucleotides read TGCAGCGTTGAATCGGCAGGGGTGGTCGGGACCCAGTACTTC.

This sequence joins TRBV5-4 and TRBJ1-2; perhaps TRBD1 as D (5 bases). The CDR3 runs to 14 residues. Germline V CDR1 and CDR2: SGHNT, YYREEE (reference sequence). The V gene lost 3 bases and the J gene lost 4 bases, with 13 bases spanning the gap. The CDR3 is CASSSLQDLYGYTF. CDR3 nucleotide sequence: TGTGCCAGCAGCTCCCTACAGGATCTCTATGGCTACACCTTC.

The gene calls are TRBV5-1 and TRBJ1-4; TRBD1 matches 7 bases. CDR1 is SGHRS, CDR2 YFSETQ, per germline. The ends lost 0 bases at V and 11 bases at J; junction bases unmatched: 19. This CDR3 spans 18 amino acids. CDR3 region: CASSLGPALIPGGEKLFF. CDR3 nucleotide sequence: TGCGCCAGCAGCTTGGGCCCCGCGTTAATCCCAGGGGGAGAGAAACTGTTTTTT.

This sequence joins TRBV3-1 (or the pseudogene TRBV3-2) and TRBJ2-2, with 7 bases aligning to TRBD1. This CDR3 has 17 amino acids. Germline V gene data show CDR1 as LGHDT and CDR2 as YNNKEL (reference sequence). The ends lost 3 bases at V and 4 bases at J; junction bases unmatched: 11. The CDR3, as DNA: TGTGCCAGCAGCCATAATAATGACAGGGTTCTCACCGGGGAGCTGTTTTTT. This gives the protein CASSHNNDRVLTGELFF.

The chain recombines TRBV11-2 with TRBJ2-3, with 7 bases fitting TRBD2. CDR1 is SGHAT and CDR2 is FQNNGV in the germline V gene. The CDR3 is made up of 15 amino acids. The V and J ends lost 6 bases and 4 bases, in that order; junction bases with no gene match: 10. This CDR3 reads CASRPFAGAPDTQYF. The CDR3 coding sequence is TGTGCCAGCAGGCCTTTCGCGGGAGCCCCAGATACGCAGTATTTT.

This sequence joins TRBV11-2 and TRBJ1-5; the match to TRBD1 covers 10 bases. This CDR3 region has 15 residues. The J segment lost 6 bases and the V segment lost 0 bases, leaving 2 bases of the junction unmatched. Germline assignment: CDR1 SGHAT and CDR2 FQNNGV. CDR3 region: CASSLEGTGAQPQHF. The CDR3 DNA reads TGTGCCAGCAGCTTAGAAGGGACAGGGGCTCAGCCCCAGCATTTT.

The gene calls are TRBV6-4 and TRBJ1-5, with no clear D. CDR3 length: 20 amino acids. Per germline, CDR1 MRHNA and CDR2 SNTAGT. V lost 1 base and J lost 1, with 23 bases in between. In DNA, the CDR3 is TGTGCCAGCAGTGACTGGTCCCCCGGGAGGCGTCGGCAGAGCAATCAGCCCCAGCATTTT. This sequence encodes CASSDWSPGRRRQSNQPQHF.

The V call is TRBV6-5, the J call TRBJ2-7, with a weak D call TRBD2 (5 bases). V lost 10 bases to trimming and J lost 2 bases, with 15 bases between them. The germline V gene has CDR1 MNHEY and CDR2 SVGAGI. The CDR3 spans 13 residues. CDR3 region: CATTRGRAYEQYF. The CDR3 region has the DNA TGTGCCACCACGAGAGGGAGAGCCTACGAGCAGTACTTC.

This chain links TRBV27 with TRBJ2-1, with TRBD2 identical over 10 bases. This CDR3 has 17 amino acids. Germline V gives CDR1 MNHEY, CDR2 SMNVEV (reference sequence). The V gene end was trimmed by 5 bases and the J gene end by 2 bases; junction bases not matched to a gene: 9. CDR3 region: CASSHSGLADTYNEQFF. The CDR3 DNA is TGTGCCAGCAGTCACTCAGGACTAGCGGACACCTACAATGAGCAGTTCTTC.

The chain is built from TRBV6-5 and TRBJ2-1, with TRBD1 matching 8 bases. V gave up 11 bases and J gave up 7 bases; unmatched junction bases: 13. The germline V gene encodes CDR1 MNHEY and CDR2 SVGAGI. CDR3 length: 14 amino acids. The CDR3 sequence: CAGLGDRGLNEQFF. DNA of the CDR3: TGTGCCGGCCTAGGAGACAGGGGATTGAATGAGCAGTTCTTC.

This chain connects TRBV6-5 to TRBJ1-3, with 8 bases that match TRBD1. V lost 1 base, J lost 5 bases, and 7 bases stayed unmatched. Germline V gives CDR1 MNHEY, CDR2 SVGAGI. The CDR3 length is 16 residues. The CDR3 loop reads CASSYFGGQDRNTIYF. In nucleotides, the CDR3 is TGTGCCAGCAGTTACTTTGGGGGACAGGATCGAAACACCATATATTTT.

The chain is built from TRBV5-1 and TRBJ2-1; 7 bases match TRBD2. The junction had 6 bases not matched to a gene; V was cut back by 3 bases and J by 0 bases. Germline V gene data show CDR1 as SGHRS and CDR2 as YFSETQ. This CDR3 spans 16 amino acids. Here the CDR3 reads CASSSKGGSSYNEQFF. The CDR3 coding sequence is TGCGCCAGCAGCTCAAAAGGCGGGAGCTCCTACAATGAGCAGTTCTTC.

A note on this clone: In the same sample, other DNA sequences code for this CDR3. The chain joins TRBV7-9 to TRBJ1-2; D is perhaps TRBD1 (5 bases). Germline-derived CDR1 and CDR2 are SEHNR and FQNEAQ (reference sequence). The CDR3 length is 13 residues. V was trimmed by 5 bases and J by 3 bases, leaving 10 bases between them. The CDR3, as DNA: TGTGCCAGCAGCCAGGGTGTTTACTATGGCTACACCTTC. Translating it yields CASSQGVYYGYTF.

The chain recombines TRBV21-1 with TRBJ1-6; TRBD1, the table's D call, was not compared with the DNA. TRBV21-1 is recorded as a pseudogene. The CDR3 spans 15 residues. The CDR3 region is CASRMGTGVGSPLHF. The CDR3 DNA is TGTGCCAGCAGGATGGGGACAGGGGTAGGATCACCCCTCCACTTT.

This sequence joins TRBV6-6 and TRBJ2-5, with 13 bases fitting TRBD2. This CDR3 is built from 14 residues. Germline-derived CDR1 and CDR2 are MNHNY and SVGAGI (reference sequence). V trimming: 10 bases; J trimming: 4 bases; junction bases outside the gene matches: 6. CDR3 loop: CATSGLAGLETQYF. CDR3 nucleotide sequence: TGTGCCACCTCGGGACTAGCGGGGTTAGAGACCCAGTACTTC.

This chain joins TRBV9 and TRBJ2-5; 8 bases fit TRBD2. V lost 0 bases, J lost 5 bases, and 3 bases stayed unmatched. The CDR3 is 14 residues long. CDR1 and CDR2 from the germline V gene are SGDLS and YYNGEE. The CDR3 spells CASSVGVAGETQYF. The CDR3 DNA is TGTGCCAGCAGCGTAGGGGTAGCGGGGGAGACCCAGTACTTC.

This chain connects TRBV13 to TRBJ2-7; 8 nucleotides agree with TRBD2. The CDR3 runs 16 residues. Unmatched junction bases numbered 10, after V lost 1 base and J lost 5 bases. Germline CDR1 is PRHDT and CDR2 is FYEKMQ (reference sequence). The CDR3 sequence is CASSLVTTGGPNEQYF. CDR3 in DNA: TGTGCCAGCAGCTTAGTCACCACGGGAGGGCCTAACGAGCAGTACTTC.

The gene calls are TRBV11-3 and TRBJ2-7; 11 positions agree with TRBD1. The CDR3 length is 14 residues. Per germline, CDR1 SGHNT and CDR2 YENEEA. V shed 1 base, J shed 4 bases, and the junction held 0 bases outside the gene matches. CDR3 nucleotides: TGTGCCAGCAGCTTAGGGGACAGGGGGTACGAGCAGTACTTC. Amino acid sequence: CASSLGDRGYEQYF.

The chain employs TRBV6-5 and TRBJ1-5, with a weak D call TRBD1 (5 bases). Per the germline V gene, CDR1 is MNHEY and CDR2 is SVGAGI. V dropped 5 bases and J dropped 4 bases, with 9 bases sitting between them. The CDR3 totals 13 residues. Here the CDR3 reads CASSPGGNQPQHF. The CDR3 DNA sequence: TGTGCCAGCAGTCCCGGGGGGAATCAGCCCCAGCATTTT.

The chain has TRBV7-9 and TRBJ1-4; possibly TRBD1 for D (6 bases). The CDR3 consists of 15 residues. Germline loops: CDR1 SEHNR, CDR2 FQNEAQ (reference sequence). Trimming removed 5 bases from V and 8 bases from J, with 18 bases in between. As DNA, the CDR3 is TGTGCCAGCAGCCCAAACCGGGACATAAAGGAAAAACTGTTTTTT. Amino acids: CASSPNRDIKEKLFF. Complete variable domain (other parts from reference TRBV7-9 and TRBJ1-4): DTGVSQNPRHKITKRGQNVTFRCDPISEHNRLYWYRQTLGQGPEFLTYFQNEAQLEKSRLLSDRFSAERPKGSFSTLEIQRTEQGDSAMYLCASSPNRDIKEKLFFGSGTQLSVL.

J is TRBJ2-1 and V is TRBV7-5; no check of the table's D call, TRBD2, against the DNA was made. TRBV7-5 is described as a pseudogene. The CDR3 contains 16 residues. CDR3 in amino acids: CARSLRGLAGYNEQFF. The CDR3 DNA is TGTGCCAGAAGCTTAAGAGGCCTAGCGGGTTACAATGAGCAGTTCTTC.